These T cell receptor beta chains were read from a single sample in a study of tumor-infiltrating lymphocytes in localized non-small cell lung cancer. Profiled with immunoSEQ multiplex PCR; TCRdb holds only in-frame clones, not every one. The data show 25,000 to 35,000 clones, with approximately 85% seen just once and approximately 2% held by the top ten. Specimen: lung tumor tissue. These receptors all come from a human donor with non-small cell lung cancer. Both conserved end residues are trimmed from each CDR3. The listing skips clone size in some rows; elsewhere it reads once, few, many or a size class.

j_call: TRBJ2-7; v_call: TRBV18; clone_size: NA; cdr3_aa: ASSPVLLANSYEQY
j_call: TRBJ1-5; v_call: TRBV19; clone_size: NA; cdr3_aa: ASSIGEPGNSNQPQH
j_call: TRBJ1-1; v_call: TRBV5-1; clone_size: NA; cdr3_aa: ASSLGQKNTEAF
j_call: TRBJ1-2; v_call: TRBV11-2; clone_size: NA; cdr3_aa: ASSLVPGDRSYT
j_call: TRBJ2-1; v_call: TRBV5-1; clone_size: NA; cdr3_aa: ASSPDYNEQF
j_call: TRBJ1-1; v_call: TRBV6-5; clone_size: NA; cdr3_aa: ASTPGRGNTEAF
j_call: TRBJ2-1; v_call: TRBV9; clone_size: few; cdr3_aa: ASSQIPVPGQGGSEQF
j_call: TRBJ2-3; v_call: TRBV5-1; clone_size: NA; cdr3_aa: ASSSGLAGPLTDTQY
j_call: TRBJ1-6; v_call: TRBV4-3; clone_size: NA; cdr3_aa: ASSPSLGSLNNSPLH
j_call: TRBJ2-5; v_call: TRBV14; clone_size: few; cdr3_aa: ASSQGLAGVETQY
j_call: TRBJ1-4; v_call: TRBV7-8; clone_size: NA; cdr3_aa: ASSSRGNNEKLF
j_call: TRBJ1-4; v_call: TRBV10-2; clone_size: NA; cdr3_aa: ASSGRGAGSEKLF
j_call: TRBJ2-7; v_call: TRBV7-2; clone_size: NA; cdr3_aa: ASSLGGTGIYEQY
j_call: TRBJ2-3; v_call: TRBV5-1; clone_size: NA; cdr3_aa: ASSLVGRDWGRTDTQY
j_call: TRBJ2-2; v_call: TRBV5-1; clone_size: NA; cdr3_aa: ASSLVAGVNTGELF
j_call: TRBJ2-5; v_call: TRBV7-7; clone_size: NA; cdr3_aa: AIKAGGGETQY
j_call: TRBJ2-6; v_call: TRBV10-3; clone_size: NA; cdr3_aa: AISEGLGTGANVLT
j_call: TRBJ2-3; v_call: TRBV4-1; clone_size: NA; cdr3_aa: ASSQVSQTTDTQY
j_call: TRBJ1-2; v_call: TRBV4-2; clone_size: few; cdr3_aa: ASSQEQNYGYT
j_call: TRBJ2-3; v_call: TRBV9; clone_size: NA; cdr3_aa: ASSDSTGYSTDTQY
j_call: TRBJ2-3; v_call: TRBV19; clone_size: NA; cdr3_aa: ASSTYQVHTQY
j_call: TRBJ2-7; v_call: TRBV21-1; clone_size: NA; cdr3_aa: ATSYEQY
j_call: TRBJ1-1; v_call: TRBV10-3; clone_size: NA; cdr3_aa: AIRVRDRGTNTEAF
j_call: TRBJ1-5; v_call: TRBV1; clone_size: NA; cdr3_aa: TSSQDPRGKGNQPQH
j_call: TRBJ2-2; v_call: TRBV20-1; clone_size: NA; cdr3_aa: SAPNTGELF
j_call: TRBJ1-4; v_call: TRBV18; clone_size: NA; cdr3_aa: ASSPINRPNEKLF
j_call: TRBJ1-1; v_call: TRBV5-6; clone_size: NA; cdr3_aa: ASSLGGQMNTEAF
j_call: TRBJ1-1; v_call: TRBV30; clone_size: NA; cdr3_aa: AWSHRATANTEAF
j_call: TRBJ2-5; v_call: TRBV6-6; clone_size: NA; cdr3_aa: ASSGQGETQY
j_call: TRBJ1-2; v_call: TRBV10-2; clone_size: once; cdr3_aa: ASSGLQGDNYGYT
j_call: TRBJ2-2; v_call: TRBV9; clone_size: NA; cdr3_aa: ASSVGGTGNVGELF
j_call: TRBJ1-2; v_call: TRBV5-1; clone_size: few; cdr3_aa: ASSLGLSRDYGYT
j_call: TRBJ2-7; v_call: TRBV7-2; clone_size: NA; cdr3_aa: ASSLAPGTGGYEQY
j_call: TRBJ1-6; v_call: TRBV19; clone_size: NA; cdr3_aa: ASSHDRSYNSPLH
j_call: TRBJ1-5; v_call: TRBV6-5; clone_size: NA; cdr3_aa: ASSKGQGNQPQH
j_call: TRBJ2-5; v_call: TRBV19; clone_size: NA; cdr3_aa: ASSIGGANQETQY
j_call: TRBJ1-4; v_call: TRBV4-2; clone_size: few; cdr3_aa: ASSPNSGGEKLF
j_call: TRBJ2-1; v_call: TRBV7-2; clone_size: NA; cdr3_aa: ASSYGQGGSNEQF
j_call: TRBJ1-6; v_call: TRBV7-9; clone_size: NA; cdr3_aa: ASSLEAGWSSPLH
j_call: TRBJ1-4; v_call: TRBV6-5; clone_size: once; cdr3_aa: ASSRDRSTNEKLF
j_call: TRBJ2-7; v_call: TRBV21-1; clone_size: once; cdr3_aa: AILRDRGYEQY
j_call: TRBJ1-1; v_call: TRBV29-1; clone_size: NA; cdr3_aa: SVGIGFNTEAF